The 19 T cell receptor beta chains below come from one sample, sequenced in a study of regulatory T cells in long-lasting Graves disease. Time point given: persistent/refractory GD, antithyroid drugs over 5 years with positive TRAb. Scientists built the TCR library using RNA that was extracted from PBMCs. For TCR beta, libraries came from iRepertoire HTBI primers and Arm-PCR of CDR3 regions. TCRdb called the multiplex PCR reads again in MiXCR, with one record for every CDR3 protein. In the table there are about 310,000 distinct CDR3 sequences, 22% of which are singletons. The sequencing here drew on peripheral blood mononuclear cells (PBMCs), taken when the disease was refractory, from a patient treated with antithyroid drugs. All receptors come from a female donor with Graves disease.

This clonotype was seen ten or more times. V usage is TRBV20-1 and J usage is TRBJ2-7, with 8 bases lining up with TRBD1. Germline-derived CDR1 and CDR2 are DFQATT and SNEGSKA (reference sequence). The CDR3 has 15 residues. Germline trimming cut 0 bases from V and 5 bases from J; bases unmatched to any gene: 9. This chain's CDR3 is CSARDHRTGSNEQYF. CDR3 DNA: TGCAGTGCTAGAGATCACAGGACAGGGAGCAACGAGCAGTACTTC.

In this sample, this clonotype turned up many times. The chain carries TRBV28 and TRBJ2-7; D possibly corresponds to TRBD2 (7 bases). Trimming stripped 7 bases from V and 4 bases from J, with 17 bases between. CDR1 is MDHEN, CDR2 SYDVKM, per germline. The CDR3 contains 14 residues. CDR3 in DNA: TGTGCCAGCAATCCCGGGGGGCGCGGGTACGAGCAGTACTTC. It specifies CASNPGGRGYEQYF.

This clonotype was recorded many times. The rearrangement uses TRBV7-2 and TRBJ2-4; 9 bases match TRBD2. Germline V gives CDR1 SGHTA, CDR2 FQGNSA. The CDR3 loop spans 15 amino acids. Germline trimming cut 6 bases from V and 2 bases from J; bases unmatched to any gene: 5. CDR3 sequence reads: CASSSSGTTKNIQYF. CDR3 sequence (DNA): TGTGCCAGCAGTTCTAGCGGGACCACCAAAAACATTCAGTACTTC. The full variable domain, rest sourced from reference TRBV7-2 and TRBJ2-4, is GAGVSQSPSNKVTEKGKDVELRCDPISGHTALYWYRQSLGQGLEFLIYFQGNSAPDKSGLPSDRFSAERTGGSVSTLTIQRTQQEDSAVYLCASSSSGTTKNIQYFGAGTRLSVL.

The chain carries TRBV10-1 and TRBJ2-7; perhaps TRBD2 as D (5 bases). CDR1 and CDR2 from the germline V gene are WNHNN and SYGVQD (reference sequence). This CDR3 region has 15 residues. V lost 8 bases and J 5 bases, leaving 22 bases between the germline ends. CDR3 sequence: CASWRRGLGWHEQYF. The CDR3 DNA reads TGCGCCAGCTGGCGCCGGGGTCTAGGTTGGCACGAGCAGTACTTC.

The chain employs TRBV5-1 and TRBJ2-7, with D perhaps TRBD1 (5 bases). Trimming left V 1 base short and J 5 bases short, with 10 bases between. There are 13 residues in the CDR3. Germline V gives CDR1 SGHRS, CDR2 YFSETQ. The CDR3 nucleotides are TGCGCCAGCAGCTTGAGGGGAAGCAACGAGCAGTACTTC. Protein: CASSLRGSNEQYF.

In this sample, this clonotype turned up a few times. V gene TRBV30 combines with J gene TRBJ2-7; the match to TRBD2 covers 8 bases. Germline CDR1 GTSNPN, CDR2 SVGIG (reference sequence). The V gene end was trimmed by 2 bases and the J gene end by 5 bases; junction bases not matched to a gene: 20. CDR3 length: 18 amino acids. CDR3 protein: CAWSSGTAWKLAVDEQYF. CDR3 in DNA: TGTGCCTGGAGTTCAGGGACGGCCTGGAAACTAGCGGTTGACGAGCAGTACTTC.

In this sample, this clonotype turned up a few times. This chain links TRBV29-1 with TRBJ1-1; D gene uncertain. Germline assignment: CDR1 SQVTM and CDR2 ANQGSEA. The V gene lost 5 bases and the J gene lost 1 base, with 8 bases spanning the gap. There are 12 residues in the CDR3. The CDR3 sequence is CSVKGANTEAFF. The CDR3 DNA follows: TGCAGCGTTAAGGGAGCGAACACTGAAGCTTTCTTT.

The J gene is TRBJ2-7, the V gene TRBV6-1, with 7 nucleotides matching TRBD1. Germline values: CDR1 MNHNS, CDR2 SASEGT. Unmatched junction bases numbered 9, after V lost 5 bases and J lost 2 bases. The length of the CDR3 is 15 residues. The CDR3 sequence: CASSPTPGQTYEQYF. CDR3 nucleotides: TGTGCCAGCAGTCCTACTCCGGGACAGACCTACGAGCAGTACTTC.

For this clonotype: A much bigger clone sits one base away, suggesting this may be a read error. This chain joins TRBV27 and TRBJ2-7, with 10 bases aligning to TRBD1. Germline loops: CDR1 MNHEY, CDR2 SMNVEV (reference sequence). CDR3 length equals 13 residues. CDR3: CANSWDRGYEQYF. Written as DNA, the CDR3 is TGTGCCAACAGTTGGGACAGGGGCTACGAGCAGTACTTC.

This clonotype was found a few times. CDR3 region: CASSIGITGVSNQPQHF. CDR3 nucleotide sequence: TGTGCCAGTAGTATTGGGATAACCGGTGTTAGCAATCAGCCCCAGCATTTT. The gene calls are TRBV19 and TRBJ1-5, with D hard to call. The germline V gene encodes CDR1 LNHDA and CDR2 SQIVND (reference sequence). The CDR3 totals 17 residues. Between the trimmed V and J ends, which lost 3 bases and 0 bases, there was a span of 15 bases.

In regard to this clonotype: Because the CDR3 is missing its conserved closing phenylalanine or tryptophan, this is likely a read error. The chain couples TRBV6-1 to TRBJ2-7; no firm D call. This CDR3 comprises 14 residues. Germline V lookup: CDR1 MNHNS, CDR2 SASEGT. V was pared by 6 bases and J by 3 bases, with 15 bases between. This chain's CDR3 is CASRKGKVGYEQYL. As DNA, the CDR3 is TGTGCCAGCAGGAAGGGCAAGGTCGGCTACGAGCAGTACCTC.

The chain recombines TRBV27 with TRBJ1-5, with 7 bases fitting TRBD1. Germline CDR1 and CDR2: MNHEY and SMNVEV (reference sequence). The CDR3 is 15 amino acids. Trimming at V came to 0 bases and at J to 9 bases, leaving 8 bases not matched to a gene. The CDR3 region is CASSLSGQSLGPQHF. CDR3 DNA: TGTGCCAGCAGTTTATCGGGACAGTCCTTGGGGCCCCAGCATTTT.

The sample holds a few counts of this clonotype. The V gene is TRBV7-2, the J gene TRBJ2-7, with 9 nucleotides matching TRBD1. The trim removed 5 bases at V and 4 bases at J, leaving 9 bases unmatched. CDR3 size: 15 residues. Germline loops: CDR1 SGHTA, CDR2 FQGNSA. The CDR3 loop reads CASSPAPGQGYEQYF. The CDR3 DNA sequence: TGTGCCAGCAGCCCCGCTCCGGGACAGGGTTACGAGCAGTACTTC.

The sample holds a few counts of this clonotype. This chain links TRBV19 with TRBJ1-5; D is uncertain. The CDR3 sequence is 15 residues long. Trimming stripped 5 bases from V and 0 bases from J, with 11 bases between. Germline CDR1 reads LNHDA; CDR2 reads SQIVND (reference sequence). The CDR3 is CASSVRHLSNQPQHF. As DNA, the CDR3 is TGTGCCAGTAGTGTCCGACACCTTAGCAATCAGCCCCAGCATTTT.

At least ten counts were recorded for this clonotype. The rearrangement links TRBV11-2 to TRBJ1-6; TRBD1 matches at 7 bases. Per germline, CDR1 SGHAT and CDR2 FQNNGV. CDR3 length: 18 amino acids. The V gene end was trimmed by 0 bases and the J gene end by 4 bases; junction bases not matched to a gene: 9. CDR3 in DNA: TGTGCCAGCAGCTTAGATGGGATGCGGGGACAGTATAATTCACCCCTCCACTTT. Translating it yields CASSLDGMRGQYNSPLHF.

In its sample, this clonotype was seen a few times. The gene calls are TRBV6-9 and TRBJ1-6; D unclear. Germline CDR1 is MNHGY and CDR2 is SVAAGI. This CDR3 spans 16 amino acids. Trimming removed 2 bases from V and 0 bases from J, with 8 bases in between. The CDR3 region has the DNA TGTGCCAGCAGTTATGTGGGTAGCTCCTATAATTCACCCCTCCACTTT. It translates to CASSYVGSSYNSPLHF.

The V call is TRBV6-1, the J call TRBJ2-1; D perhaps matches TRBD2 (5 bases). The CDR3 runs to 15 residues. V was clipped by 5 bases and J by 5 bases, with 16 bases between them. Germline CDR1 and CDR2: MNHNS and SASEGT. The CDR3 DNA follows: TGTGCCAGCAGTTACCTCGGCCTAGCCAACAATGAGCAGTTCTTC. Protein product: CASSYLGLANNEQFF.

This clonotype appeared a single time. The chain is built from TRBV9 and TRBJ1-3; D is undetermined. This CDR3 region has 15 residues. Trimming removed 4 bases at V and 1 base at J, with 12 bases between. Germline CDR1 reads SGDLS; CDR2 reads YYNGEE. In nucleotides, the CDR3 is TGTGCCAGCAGCCCGCTTACAGCGTCTGGAAACACCATATATTTT. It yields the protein CASSPLTASGNTIYF.

DNA for the CDR3: TGTGCCAGCAGGACTAGCGGGAGATATAATGAGCAGTTCTTC. Amino acids: CASRTSGRYNEQFF. V usage is TRBV6-1 and J usage is TRBJ2-1, with 12 bases lining up with TRBD2. Germline loops: CDR1 MNHNS, CDR2 SASEGT. This CDR3 has 14 residues. V dropped 6 bases and J dropped 7; count of bases not matched to a gene: 4.